These 2 T cell receptor beta chains share one sample of origin, sequenced in a study of beta chain features in type 1 diabetes. Study-wide results and caveats: In all four CD4+ subsets, TCRB CDR3 length was significantly, moderately reduced in type 1 diabetes.

Their specific antigens are unknown. Of the isolated RNA, all was reverse transcribed, and so the sequenced material was expressed TCRB transcripts. The protocol was immunoSEQ multiplex PCR, while the TCRdb copy is restricted to in-frame clones and leaves out a portion. The top ten hold just under 0.04% of the sample, which has some 640,000 clones, over 12% seen once. The source material was naive CD4+ T cells from blood. All receptors come from a man in his late teens or twenties with type 1 diabetes.

V usage is TRBV7-8 and J usage is TRBJ2-5; D may be TRBD2 (7 bases). Germline V gives CDR1 SGHVS, CDR2 FQNEAQ. V was shortened by 6 bases and J by 6 bases, with 20 bases between the two germline ends. The CDR3 has 15 residues. Written as DNA, the CDR3 is TGTGCCAGCAGTTCCGGGGCGGCGGGGGCGCAGACCCAGTACTTC. Translation: CASSSGAAGAQTQYF.

This clone was seen a handful of times. The chain recombines TRBV4-1 with TRBJ2-5, with D possibly matching TRBD1 (7 bases). Per germline, CDR1 MGHRA and CDR2 YSYEKL. V was pared by 0 bases and J by 4 bases, with 9 bases between. The CDR3 covers 14 residues. The CDR3 here is CASSQEEGAETQYF. The DNA of the CDR3 is TGCGCCAGCAGCCAAGAGGAGGGGGCAGAGACCCAGTACTTC.